This T cell receptor (beta chain) was sequenced for a study of T cell repertoires in cytomegalovirus infection. TCRdb reanalysed the reads using MiXCR and keeps one entry per CDR3 protein. The data show fewer than 550,000 distinct CDR3 sequences, around 11% seen once. Study results and limitations: Of the TCR beta families, the public ones yielded a cumulative frequency that identified carriers of CMV plus the relevant HLA.

As regards this clonotype: Its antigen is as yet unknown.

This CDR3 is built from 15 residues. Trimming took 3 bases from V and 0 from J; bases not matched to a gene: 4. Germline CDR1 reads SGHRS; CDR2 reads YFSETQ. J is TRBJ1-1 and V is TRBV5-1; TRBD1 matches at 8 bases. The receptor's source is a human donor in good health (CMV status not recorded). Some clones in this sample may be carry-over from other donors' samples. Sequences were obtained from PBMCs. In DNA, the CDR3 is TGCGCCAGCAGCTGGGGGACAGGCATGAACACTGAAGCTTTCTTT. This translates into CASSWGTGMNTEAFF.